This entry features one T cell receptor (beta chain) sequence. The CDR3 is made up of 14 amino acids. Germline V gene lookup returns CDR1 MNHEY and CDR2 SMNVEV (reference sequence). V lost 7 bases and J 2 bases, leaving 12 bases between the germline ends. The sample is drawn from a study of T cells after yellow fever vaccination. Each CDR3 protein is one row after TCRdb ran MiXCR on the 5' RACE reads. The data show about 630,000 distinct CDR3 sequences, about 12% seen once. The sample here was PBMCs, taken on the day of the yellow fever booster vaccination. V usage is TRBV27 and J usage is TRBJ1-5; tentative D call: TRBD1 (5 bases). This sequence was found in a man under 40 who received the YFV17D yellow fever vaccine. Written as DNA, the CDR3 is TGTGCCAGCATGGGGGGATCTGGCAATCAGCCCCAGCATTTT. Translation: CASMGGSGNQPQHF.